This T cell receptor beta chain was recovered during a study of PD-1 blockade in classical Hodgkin lymphoma. Study-wide results and limits: The study found that TCR diversity rose significantly by C4D1 in CD4+ but not CD8+ cells. What drove the repertoire differences, possibly disease activity or prior therapy, has not been defined. Reports indicated that newly diagnosed patients had lower baseline TCR diversity than healthy donors did.

Per germline, CDR1 LGHNA and CDR2 YSLEER. The CDR3 length is 15 residues. Trimming cost V 0 bases and J 10 bases; bases outside gene matches: 9. The table came from immunoSEQ multiplex PCR; TCRdb's copy has only in-frame clones and leaves some out. The data show some 100,000 clones, 80% to 90% seen once. With respect to this clone: What it binds is unknown.

Relapse after autologous stem cell transplantation occurred in every patient, and brentuximab vedotin exposure varied. This receptor was obtained from a human donor with classical Hodgkin lymphoma. This specimen was peripheral blood mononuclear cells (PBMCs), taken before the second cycle of nivolumab. This rearrangement joins TRBV4-3 to TRBJ2-5, with 9 bases identical to TRBD2. The CDR3 loop reads CASSQDLSAGGDQYF. The CDR3 region has the DNA TGCGCCAGCAGCCAAGATCTTTCAGCGGGGGGTGACCAGTACTTC.